One sample yielded the 27 T cell receptor beta chains listed below, sequenced in a study of CD8+ T cells in alopecia areata. Once RNA had been extracted, it was reverse transcribed into cDNA to act as the sequencing template. Sequencing used immunoSEQ multiplex PCR; TCRdb keeps in-frame clones, though not all of them. The sample consists of over 150,000 clones, 55% to 70% of them appearing once. Stated treatment: oral pan-JAK inhibitor, 5-10 mg twice daily. The sequencing used CD4+ T cells sorted from blood, collected at week 4, from a patient treated with tofacitinib. Every receptor here comes from a human donor with alopecia areata.

The chain carries TRBV2 and TRBJ2-5; 10 nucleotides agree with TRBD2. This CDR3 comprises 14 residues. Germline loops: CDR1 SNHLY, CDR2 FYNNEI. The V gene end was trimmed by 7 bases and the J gene end by 4 bases; junction bases not matched to a gene: 6. The CDR3 is CASKAIAGGETQYF. In nucleotides, the CDR3 is TGTGCCAGCAAGGCCATAGCGGGAGGAGAGACCCAGTACTTC.

This clone was observed a handful of times. The rearrangement uses TRBV5-6 and TRBJ2-6, with a weak D call TRBD2 (5 bases). The ends were cut back, 4 bases at V and 4 bases at J, with 12 bases in the middle. This CDR3 region has 15 residues. CDR1 is SGHDT, CDR2 YYEEEE, per germline. The CDR3 loop is CASSPLASGANVLTF. CDR3 DNA sequence: TGTGCCAGCAGCCCCCTAGCATCCGGGGCCAACGTCCTGACTTTC. The full variable domain, with the rest looked up from reference TRBV5-6 and TRBJ2-6, is DAGVTQSPTHLIKTRGQQVTLRCSPKSGHDTVSWYQQALGQGPQFIFQYYEEEERQRGNFPDRFSGHQFPNYSSELNVNALLLGDSALYLCASSPLASGANVLTFGAGSRLTVL.

The chain carries TRBV2 and TRBJ2-5, with 8 bases aligning to TRBD2. Unmatched junction bases numbered 2, after V lost 4 bases and J lost 1 base. The CDR3 has 14 amino acids. Germline CDR1 is SNHLY and CDR2 is FYNNEI. The CDR3, as DNA: TGTGCCAGCAGTGGTACTAGCGGCCAAGAGACCCAGTACTTC. Translation gives CASSGTSGQETQYF.

The rearrangement joins TRBV29-1 to TRBJ2-7, with a weak D call TRBD1 (5 bases). Germline V gene data show CDR1 as SQVTM and CDR2 as ANQGSEA. The length of the CDR3 is 13 residues. Trimming took 3 bases from V and 6 from J, leaving 15 bases between them. The CDR3 DNA is TGCAGCGTTGATTTTAAAGAAGGGGCCGAGCAGTACTTC. This translates into CSVDFKEGAEQYF.

The V and J genes are TRBV9 and TRBJ1-1, with D unresolved. Trimming shortened V by 0 bases and J by 4 bases, and 10 bases separated the two germline ends. Germline CDR1 reads SGDLS; CDR2 reads YYNGEE. This CDR3 is 14 amino acids long. In DNA, the CDR3 is TGTGCCAGCAGCGTAGTAGGTGAGGCCACTGAAGCTTTCTTT. It is translated as CASSVVGEATEAFF.

The gene calls are TRBV11-1 and TRBJ2-5, with D perhaps TRBD1 (6 bases). Germline V gene data show CDR1 as SGHAT and CDR2 as FQDESV (reference sequence). The ends were cut back, 4 bases at V and 13 bases at J, with 19 bases in the middle. CDR3 length equals 13 residues. The DNA of the CDR3 is TGTGCCAGCAGCTCAAGCACAGGGCAAGCTATGTACTTC. This translates into CASSSSTGQAMYF.

This chain joins TRBV5-1 and TRBJ2-2; D might be TRBD1 (6 bases). Trimming took off 7 bases at V and 0 bases at J, with 13 bases between the two ends. This CDR3 contains 15 residues. Germline lookup yields CDR1 SGHRS and CDR2 YFSETQ. CDR3: CASRWRTANTGELFF. For the CDR3, the DNA is TGCGCCAGCCGCTGGCGGACAGCGAACACCGGGGAGCTGTTTTTT.

This clone has a count of ten or more. CDR3: CASSAGPQNALFF. In DNA, the CDR3 is TGTGCCAGCAGCGCGGGACCGCAAAATGCCCTGTTTTTT. The chain joins TRBV5-4 to TRBJ1-4; D might be TRBD1 (5 bases). The CDR3 has 13 residues. V was clipped by 4 bases and J by 14 bases, with 18 bases between them. The V gene's germline CDR1 is SGHNT and CDR2 YYREEE (reference sequence).

For this clone: Sequence at one end of the junction differs from germline and may be a read error. The V and J genes are TRBV20-1 and TRBJ1-2; TRBD1 might be the D (5 bases). Per germline, CDR1 DFQATT and CDR2 SNEGSKA (reference sequence). The CDR3 is 11 residues long. The CDR3 bases are TGCAGTGCTGCGTTGGGACGGATCCTGATCTTC. It is translated as CSAALGRILIF.

This clone was counted only a few times. The CDR3 reads CASATQRETQYF. The CDR3 DNA reads TGTGCCAGCGCGACACAGAGGGAGACCCAGTACTTC. The V gene is TRBV28, the J gene TRBJ2-5; no clear D gene. The CDR3 has 12 amino acids. V was shortened by 8 bases and J by 5 bases, with 12 bases between the two germline ends. Looked up from germline, CDR1 is MDHEN and CDR2 is SYDVKM. The full variable domain, in which reference TRBV28 and TRBJ2-5 provide the parts outside the CDR3, is DVKVTQSSRYLVKRTGEKVFLECVQDMDHENMFWYRQDPGLGLRLIYFSYDVKMKEKGDIPEGYSVSREKKERFSLILESASTNQTSMYLCASATQRETQYFGPGTRLLVL.

The chain joins TRBV28 to TRBJ2-5, with D tentatively TRBD1 (6 bases). Looked up from germline, CDR1 is MDHEN and CDR2 is SYDVKM. The V gene lost 5 bases and the J gene lost 5 bases, with 15 bases spanning the gap. The CDR3 sequence is 14 residues long. The CDR3: CASSPRGLGETQYF. The CDR3 nucleotides read TGTGCCAGCAGTCCCAGGGGCTTGGGGGAGACCCAGTACTTC.

The rearrangement links TRBV6-1 to TRBJ1-5; D is ambiguous. The germline V gene has CDR1 MNHNS and CDR2 SASEGT. The V and J ends lost 10 bases and 0 bases respectively, with 7 bases between them. The CDR3 length is 12 residues. This CDR3 is CATQYSNQPQHF. CDR3 bases: TGTGCCACCCAATATAGCAATCAGCCCCAGCATTTT.

With respect to this clone: One end of the junction fails to match germline, which may point to a read error. The V gene is TRBV4-2, the J gene TRBJ1-2, with D perhaps matching TRBD1 (5 bases). CDR1 LGHNA and CDR2 YNFKEQ come from the germline V gene. The CDR3 sequence is 13 residues long. CDR3 nucleotide sequence: TGTGCCAGCACCCAAGACAGACGTTATGGCTACACCTTC. Translation: CASTQDRRYGYTF.

This clone was recorded a few times. This chain joins TRBV5-8 and TRBJ1-2, with a possible D match to TRBD1 (5 bases). This CDR3 contains 16 residues. The germline V gene has CDR1 SGHTS and CDR2 YDEGEE. V was pared by 5 bases and J by 0 bases, with 17 bases between. This CDR3 reads CASRLYVGAANYGYTF. The CDR3, as DNA: TGTGCCAGCAGGCTATATGTCGGGGCGGCTAACTATGGCTACACCTTC.

The chain uses TRBV7-3 and TRBJ2-3; the D gene is possibly TRBD1 (6 bases). V shed 3 bases and J shed 7 bases, with 8 bases lying between them. The CDR3 runs 12 residues. From germline, CDR1 is SGHTA and CDR2 FQGTGA. The CDR3 DNA reads TGTGCCAGCAGCTTGGACAGACATACGCAGTATTTT. This encodes CASSLDRHTQYF.

This clone came up a few times. This same CDR3 is encoded by further DNA sequences in the sample. This chain links TRBV30 with TRBJ1-2; D ambiguous. Trimming stripped 0 bases from V and 4 bases from J, with 6 bases between. The germline gives CDR1 GTSNPN, CDR2 SVGIG (reference sequence). CDR3 length: 12 residues. For the CDR3, the DNA is TGTGCCTGGAGTGTTGGTGGCTATGGCTACACCTTC. Its translation: CAWSVGGYGYTF.

The chain couples TRBV9 to TRBJ1-1; no clear D gene. The CDR3 spans 15 residues. V was cut by 4 bases and J by 0 bases, with 13 bases left in between. Looked up from germline, CDR1 is SGDLS and CDR2 is YYNGEE. This CDR3 is CASSPRPIMNTEAFF. The CDR3 DNA sequence: TGTGCCAGCAGCCCGAGACCGATAATGAACACTGAAGCTTTCTTT.

The V and J genes are TRBV30 and TRBJ2-1, with TRBD2 matching 7 bases. Losses at the gene ends were 3 bases for V and 4 bases for J; bases not matched to a gene: 6. The CDR3 sequence is 14 residues long. Germline V gives CDR1 GTSNPN, CDR2 SVGIG (reference sequence). The CDR3: CAWSRTSGYNEQFF. The CDR3 DNA reads TGTGCCTGGAGCCGGACTAGTGGGTACAATGAGCAGTTCTTC.

This clone was observed a few times. The chain carries TRBV28 and TRBJ1-1; 11 nucleotides agree with TRBD1. Germline V lookup: CDR1 MDHEN, CDR2 SYDVKM. The CDR3 consists of 13 residues. With 7 bases clipped from V and 5 bases from J, the junction kept 3 bases outside the gene matches. CDR3 sequence reads: CASMDRGPTEAFF. Here the CDR3 DNA reads TGTGCCAGCATGGACAGGGGGCCAACTGAAGCTTTCTTT.

A note on this clone: The same CDR3 arises from other DNA sequences in this sample as well. This rearrangement joins TRBV5-1 to TRBJ1-1, with D tentatively TRBD1 (5 bases). Germline CDR1 reads SGHRS; CDR2 reads YFSETQ. The V gene lost 4 bases and the J gene lost 2 bases, with 9 bases spanning the gap. This CDR3 is 13 amino acids long. CDR3 sequence: CASSTGPNTEAFF. In nucleotides, the CDR3 is TGCGCCAGCAGCACGGGACCTAACACTGAAGCTTTCTTT.

The CDR3 sequence: CSVTGAGTDTQYF. The CDR3 bases are TGCAGCGTGACCGGGGCGGGCACAGATACGCAGTATTTT. The chain links TRBV29-1 to TRBJ2-3; D tentatively reads TRBD1 or TRBD2 (5 bases each). Germline lookup yields CDR1 SQVTM and CDR2 ANQGSEA. This CDR3 region has 13 residues. Trimming left V 6 bases short and J 1 base short, with 11 bases between.

This clone came up a few times. The chain is built from TRBV2 and TRBJ2-7; D might be TRBD2 (6 bases). Germline CDR1 and CDR2: SNHLY and FYNNEI. The CDR3 runs 14 residues. V lost 3 bases, J lost 3 bases, and 12 bases lay in between. Written as DNA, the CDR3 is TGTGCCAGCAGTGATTTTAGCGGAATCTACGAGCAGTACTTC. This encodes CASSDFSGIYEQYF.

The chain joins TRBV30 to TRBJ2-7; the match to TRBD2 covers 9 bases. The CDR3 has 15 amino acids. Losses at the gene ends were 2 bases for V and 3 bases for J; bases not matched to a gene: 8. CDR1 GTSNPN and CDR2 SVGIG come from the germline V gene (reference sequence). CDR3 nucleotide sequence: TGTGCCTGGAGTACCGGCGGGAGGGCCCTCTACGAGCAGTACTTC. Its protein product is CAWSTGGRALYEQYF.

This chain connects TRBV29-1 to TRBJ2-1, with D possibly TRBD2 on 5 matching bases. The germline V gene encodes CDR1 SQVTM and CDR2 ANQGSEA. Trimming took off 6 bases at V and 0 bases at J, with 12 bases between the two ends. This CDR3 region has 14 residues. The CDR3 reads CSVAGRGSYNEQFF. The DNA for the CDR3 is TGCAGCGTGGCGGGCCGGGGCTCCTACAATGAGCAGTTCTTC.

The chain combines TRBV29-1 with TRBJ2-7, with TRBD1 matching 9 bases. J lost 5 bases, V lost 7 bases, and 6 bases had no gene match. The CDR3 is 12 residues long. Germline-derived CDR1 and CDR2 are SQVTM and ANQGSEA. CDR3 loop: CSGGQGSNEQYF. In DNA form, the CDR3 reads TGCAGCGGAGGACAGGGGAGCAACGAGCAGTACTTC.

This chain uses TRBV25-1 with TRBJ2-5; unclear D gene. Trimming cost V 7 bases and J 2 bases, with 2 bases left between them. This CDR3 is built from 10 residues. CDR1 MGHDK and CDR2 SYGVNS come from the germline V gene. The CDR3 sequence is CASNQETQYF. CDR3 in DNA: TGTGCCAGCAATCAAGAGACCCAGTACTTC.

The chain carries TRBV15 and TRBJ1-4; D is unclear. CDR1 is LNHNV, CDR2 YYDKDF, per germline (reference sequence). This CDR3 region has 14 residues. V dropped 6 bases and J dropped 0 bases, with 8 bases sitting between them. As DNA, the CDR3 is TGTGCCACCAGTCCCCAGGCAACTAATGAAAAACTGTTTTTT. Its protein is CATSPQATNEKLFF.